Each of the 3 T cell receptor beta chains below was sequenced from the same sample in a study of T cells in Graves' hyperthyroidism and ophthalmopathy (dated by TCRdb to between 2019 and 2020). The method was multiplex PCR. Data came from an Illumina HiSeq 2000. The TCR beta CDR3 regions were amplified from the RNA transcripts. The first round of RT-PCR for the TCR CDR3 was performed with the HTBI primer set and the Qiagen OneStep RT-PCR kit. Starting from the raw public reads, TCRdb applied fastp trimming at Q25, assembled clones with MiXCR and retained in-frame beta chains. For every CDR3 protein sequence, its rows merge into one entry that carries the most common genes and DNA. The table for this sample lists 350,000 or so distinct CDR3 sequences; around a sixth of them were counted only once. The ten largest clones add up to approximately 49% of the sample. The source material was blood. The receptors come from a woman between 50 and 59 years old with Graves' hyperthyroidism.

The rearrangement joins TRBV12-3 or TRBV12-4 to TRBJ2-1; D is tentatively TRBD1 or TRBD2 (5 bases each). The CDR3 consists of 14 residues. Trimming cost V 6 bases and J 5 bases, with 14 bases left between them. CDR3 bases: TGTGCCAGCAGCCCGGGACCCGAAAACAATGAGCAGTTCTTC. Its protein is CASSPGPENNEQFF.

This clonotype was observed at least ten times. This chain uses TRBV30 with TRBJ2-2; 8 bases fit TRBD2. CDR1 and CDR2 from the germline V gene are GTSNPN and SVGIG (reference sequence). Trimming removed 5 bases from V and 1 base from J; junction bases left unmatched: 3. This CDR3 spans 14 amino acids. CDR3 sequence (DNA): TGTGCCTGGGGGAGCGGGAGGAACACCGGGGAGCTGTTTTTT. It encodes CAWGSGRNTGELFF. The full variable domain, its missing parts supplied by reference TRBV30 and TRBJ2-2, is SQTIHQWPATLVQPVGSPLSLECTVEGTSNPNLYWYRQAAGRGLQLLFYSVGIGQISSEVPQNLSASRPQDRQFILSSKKLLLSDSGFYLCAWGSGRNTGELFFGEGSRLTVL.

This chain links TRBV12-3 or TRBV12-4 with TRBJ2-7; 8 bases line up with TRBD1. The CDR3 contains 14 residues. The ends lost 5 bases at V and 8 bases at J; junction bases unmatched: 11. This CDR3 reads CASSGGQAVSQQYF. CDR3 coding DNA: TGTGCCAGCAGTGGGGGACAGGCCGTTTCCCAGCAGTACTTC.